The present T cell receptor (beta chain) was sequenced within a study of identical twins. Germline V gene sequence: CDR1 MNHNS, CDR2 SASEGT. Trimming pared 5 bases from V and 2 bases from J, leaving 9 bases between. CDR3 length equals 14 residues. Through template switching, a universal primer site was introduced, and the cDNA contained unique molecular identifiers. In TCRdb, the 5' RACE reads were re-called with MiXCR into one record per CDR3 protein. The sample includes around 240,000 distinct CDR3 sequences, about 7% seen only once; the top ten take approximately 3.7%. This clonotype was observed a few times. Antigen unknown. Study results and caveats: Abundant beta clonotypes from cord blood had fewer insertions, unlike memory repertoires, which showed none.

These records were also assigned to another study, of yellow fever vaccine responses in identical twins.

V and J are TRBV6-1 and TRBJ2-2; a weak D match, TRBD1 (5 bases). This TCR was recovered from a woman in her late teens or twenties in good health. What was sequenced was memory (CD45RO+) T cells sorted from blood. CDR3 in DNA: TGTGCCAGCAGTCCAGACAGAAACACCGGGGAGCTGTTTTTT. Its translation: CASSPDRNTGELFF.